The 18 T cell receptor beta chains reported below all come from one sample, sequenced in a study of cytomegalovirus exposure and HLA in healthy donors. The primer mix had 60 Vbeta and 13 Jbeta primers. Data came from immunoSEQ multiplex PCR; TCRdb stores just in-frame clones and leaves some out. The table records 170,000 or so clones, roughly 80% of them present only once. Sequencing used PBMCs. These receptors originate from a woman between 45 and 60 years old in good health and CMV-seropositive.

The rearrangement uses TRBV4-2 and TRBJ2-2; 12 nucleotides line up with TRBD2. Germline lookup yields CDR1 LGHNA and CDR2 YNFKEQ. J lost 4 bases, V lost 1 base, and 7 bases had no gene match. The CDR3 is 18 residues long. The CDR3 is CASSQGGWTSGTTGELFF. The CDR3 DNA is TGTGCCAGCAGCCAAGGGGGGTGGACTAGCGGGACCACCGGGGAGCTGTTTTTT.

The V and J genes are TRBV11-3 and TRBJ2-3, with 8 bases that match TRBD2. Germline V gene sequence: CDR1 SGHNT, CDR2 YENEEA. Unmatched junction bases numbered 3, after V lost 1 base and J lost 6 bases. CDR3 length equals 14 residues. The CDR3 DNA sequence: TGTGCCAGCAGCTTAGCCGCTAGCGGGGATACGCAGTATTTT. It translates to CASSLAASGDTQYF. Variable domain in full (rest from reference TRBV11-3 and TRBJ2-3): EAGVVQSPRYKIIEKKQPVAFWCNPISGHNTLYWYLQNLGQGPELLIRYENEEAVDDSQLPKDRFSAERLKGVDSTLKIQPAELGDSAVYLCASSLAASGDTQYFGPGTRLTVL.

The rearrangement uses TRBV6-1 and TRBJ2-4, with 10 bases that match TRBD1. V dropped 3 bases and J dropped 8; count of bases not matched to a gene: 4. This CDR3 has 14 amino acids. Germline V gives CDR1 MNHNS, CDR2 SASEGT. The DNA for the CDR3 is TGTGCCAGCAGTGAGGACAGGGGGACTCACATTCAGTACTTC. Its protein is CASSEDRGTHIQYF.

This clone occurred a few times. V is TRBV2 and J is TRBJ2-3, with a weak D call TRBD2 (5 bases). V lost 8 bases to trimming and J lost 2 bases, with 11 bases between them. This CDR3 is built from 13 residues. CDR1 SNHLY and CDR2 FYNNEI come from the germline V gene. The CDR3, as DNA: TGTGCCAGCCGGCTAGCAGACACAGATACGCAGTATTTT. Amino acids: CASRLADTDTQYF.

V is TRBV30 and J is TRBJ1-5; TRBD1 matches at 12 bases. Germline lookup yields CDR1 GTSNPN and CDR2 SVGIG (reference sequence). J lost 8 bases, V lost 0 bases, and 5 bases had no gene match. The CDR3 sequence is 15 residues long. This chain's CDR3 is CAWSVGTGGTEPQHF. The CDR3 DNA reads TGTGCCTGGAGTGTAGGGACAGGGGGCACTGAGCCCCAGCATTTT.

The chain recombines TRBV6-6 with TRBJ1-5; D gene unclear. CDR1 and CDR2 from the germline V gene are MNHNY and SVGAGI (reference sequence). The CDR3 has 15 amino acids. The germline V and J ends were trimmed by 7 bases and 0 bases, with 13 bases remaining between them. The CDR3 DNA reads as TGTGCCAGCACCAGACTGTCTATTAGCAATCAGCCCCAGCATTTT. It is translated as CASTRLSISNQPQHF.

This chain links TRBV27 with TRBJ2-1; the D is unclear. Trimming removed 0 bases from V and 1 base from J, with 7 bases in between. In germline, CDR1 is MNHEY, CDR2 SMNVEV (reference sequence). The CDR3 covers 15 residues. The CDR3 reads CASSLSARSYNEQFF. Written as DNA, the CDR3 is TGTGCCAGCAGTTTATCGGCCAGGTCCTACAATGAGCAGTTCTTC.

The chain has TRBV4-1 and TRBJ1-2; D is uncertain. V shed 0 bases and J shed 2 bases, with 10 bases lying between them. The V gene's germline CDR1 is MGHRA and CDR2 YSYEKL. This CDR3 contains 15 residues. For the CDR3, the DNA is TGCGCCAGCAGCCAAGATAAAACACCAAACTATGGCTACACCTTC. This encodes CASSQDKTPNYGYTF.

V gene TRBV7-9 combines with J gene TRBJ2-7; a weak D match, TRBD2 (6 bases). Deletions cut 1 base from V and 5 bases from J, with 21 bases between. This CDR3 is built from 17 residues. CDR1 is SEHNR, CDR2 FQNEAQ, per germline (reference sequence). The CDR3 here is CASSLEVGGWERNEQYF. In nucleotides, the CDR3 is TGTGCCAGCAGCTTAGAAGTAGGAGGGTGGGAAAGAAACGAGCAGTACTTC.

The chain recombines TRBV29-1 with TRBJ1-2, with TRBD1 matching over 7 bases. Trimming at V came to 4 bases and at J to 4 bases, leaving 3 bases not matched to a gene. Germline CDR1 SQVTM, CDR2 ANQGSEA. The CDR3 extends over 12 amino acids. This CDR3 reads CSVGGGSYGYTF. The CDR3 region has the DNA TGCAGCGTTGGAGGGGGCAGCTATGGCTACACCTTC.

This clone occurred a few times. This chain links TRBV6-1 with TRBJ1-1; D may be TRBD1 (5 bases). The CDR3 spans 14 residues. Germline V gene data show CDR1 as MNHNS and CDR2 as SASEGT. V lost 2 bases, J lost 1 base, and 8 bases lay in between. The CDR3 spells CASSERQPNTEAFF. The CDR3 DNA is TGTGCCAGCAGTGAACGACAGCCGAACACTGAAGCTTTCTTT.

The V call is TRBV4-1, the J call TRBJ2-1; 11 nucleotides match TRBD2. The V and J ends lost 3 bases and 5 bases, in that order; junction bases with no gene match: 9. The length of the CDR3 is 17 residues. Germline CDR1 MGHRA, CDR2 YSYEKL. The CDR3 protein is CASSQVYSGGADNEQFF. The CDR3 region has the DNA TGCGCCAGCAGCCAGGTTTATAGCGGGGGGGCCGACAATGAGCAGTTCTTC.

This chain links TRBV7-8 with TRBJ1-1, with a possible D match to TRBD1 (6 bases). Trimming shortened V by 5 bases and J by 1 base, and 17 bases separated the two germline ends. Germline lookup yields CDR1 SGHVS and CDR2 FQNEAQ. The CDR3 covers 16 residues. The CDR3 nucleotides are TGTGCCAGCAGCGGTTATGGACAGTGGAAGAACACTGAAGCTTTCTTT. Translated, it gives CASSGYGQWKNTEAFF.

The chain carries TRBV4-3 and TRBJ2-7, with 12 bases aligning to TRBD2. Losses at the gene ends were 3 bases for V and 0 bases for J; bases not matched to a gene: 6. The CDR3 runs 17 residues. Germline CDR1 is LGHNA and CDR2 is YSLEER. CDR3 residues: CASSQDRTSGASYEQYF. CDR3 DNA sequence: TGCGCCAGCAGCCAGGACCGGACTAGCGGGGCCTCCTACGAGCAGTACTTC.

This chain uses TRBV6-4 with TRBJ2-1, with TRBD2 matching 12 bases. The CDR3 is 15 amino acids. Germline CDR1 reads MRHNA; CDR2 reads SNTAGT. The J segment lost 9 bases and the V segment lost 2 bases, leaving 5 bases of the junction unmatched. CDR3 in amino acids: CASSDASGGESEQFF. The CDR3, as DNA: TGTGCCAGCAGTGACGCTAGCGGGGGGGAGAGTGAGCAGTTCTTC.

CDR3 amino acids: CAWSGQGRLGNEQFF. CDR3 DNA: TGTGCCTGGAGTGGACAGGGGAGGTTAGGCAATGAGCAGTTCTTC. The genes are TRBV30 and TRBJ2-1, with 8 bases that match TRBD1. The CDR3 runs to 15 residues. In germline, CDR1 is GTSNPN, CDR2 SVGIG (reference sequence). Trimming removed 1 base from V and 6 bases from J; junction bases left unmatched: 8. Combining the CDR3 with reference TRBV30 and TRBJ2-1 gives the whole variable domain SQTIHQWPATLVQPVGSPLSLECTVEGTSNPNLYWYRQAAGRGLQLLFYSVGIGQISSEVPQNLSASRPQDRQFILSSKKLLLSDSGFYLCAWSGQGRLGNEQFFGPGTRLTVL.

CDR3 amino acids: CASSINQQSYEQYF. CDR3 DNA: TGTGCCAGTAGTATCAACCAACAGTCCTACGAGCAGTACTTC. V is TRBV19 and J is TRBJ2-7; D is undetermined. V was pared by 3 bases and J by 1 base, with 10 bases between. This CDR3 has 14 amino acids. Per germline, CDR1 LNHDA and CDR2 SQIVND (reference sequence).

The chain links TRBV19 to TRBJ2-7; D call uncertain. Germline assignment: CDR1 LNHDA and CDR2 SQIVND (reference sequence). V lost 3 bases and J 2 bases, leaving 14 bases between the germline ends. This CDR3 region has 15 residues. In nucleotides, the CDR3 is TGTGCCAGTAGTATTCATCCAGGTTTGACCTACGAGCAGTACTTC. Translation gives CASSIHPGLTYEQYF.